Listed below are T cell receptor beta chains from one sample, sequenced in a study of cytomegalovirus exposure and HLA in healthy donors. The table came from immunoSEQ multiplex PCR; TCRdb's copy has only in-frame clones and leaves some out. The table has 120,000 or so clones, 89% seen once. Sequencing input: PBMCs. These receptors originate from a young woman in good health and CMV-seronegative. The CDR3 runs from the conserved cysteine through the conserved F or W. Each record gives: D gene, V gene, J gene, clone size, CDR3 DNA, CDR3 protein. The D gene is left open where the match is weak. Size values are once, few and many counts, or a class for expanded clones, and some rows have none.

>-|TRBV4-2|TRBJ2-7|-
TGTGCCAGCAGCCAAGCGGGTGTGCACGAGCAGTACTTC
CASSQAGVHEQYF
>-|TRBV7-9|TRBJ1-4|-
TGTGCCAGCAGCTTAAAGGGGTCCGGTGAAAAACTGTTTTTT
CASSLKGSGEKLFF
>-|TRBV5-1|TRBJ1-2|once
TGCGCCAGCAGCCCCACAAGATATGGCTACACCTTC
CASSPTRYGYTF
>-|TRBV15|TRBJ1-4|-
TGTGCCACCAGCAGAGGGAAGGGGTCTAATGAAAAACTGTTTTTT
CATSRGKGSNEKLFF
>TRBD1|TRBV11-2|TRBJ1-5|-
TGTGCCAGCAGCTTAGATGTGACAGGGCGTTATAGCAATCAGCCCCAGCATTTT
CASSLDVTGRYSNQPQHF
>TRBD1|TRBV7-9|TRBJ1-5|-
TGTGCCAGCAGCCCAAACTCAGGGGGATTTGGCAATCAGCCCCAGCATTTT
CASSPNSGGFGNQPQHF
>TRBD1|TRBV4-1|TRBJ2-7|-
TGCGCCAGCAGCCAAGATTTGGGGACAGGACTCTTGTATGAGCAGTACTTC
CASSQDLGTGLLYEQYF
>TRBD1|TRBV6-6|TRBJ1-4|-
TGTGCCAGCAGGATGCCGGGACAGGGAGGTGAAAAACTGTTTTTT
CASRMPGQGGEKLFF
>TRBD2|TRBV9|TRBJ2-1|-
TGTGCCAGCAGCGCCGGACTAGCGGACGAGCAGTTCTTC
CASSAGLADEQFF
>TRBD1|TRBV5-1|TRBJ2-1|-
TGCGCCAGCAGCCCGGGACAGGTGATAAACAATGAGCAGTTCTTC
CASSPGQVINNEQFF
>TRBD2|TRBV5-4|TRBJ2-3|-
TGTGCCAGCAGGGCCGGGACTAGCGCCTCAGATACGCAGTATTTT
CASRAGTSASDTQYF
>TRBD2|TRBV27|TRBJ2-7|-
TGTGCCAGCAGTTTATCCCCAGGGCTAGCGGGGTACGAGCAGTACTTC
CASSLSPGLAGYEQYF
>-|TRBV5-4|TRBJ2-4|few
TGTGCCAGCAGCTCCTCAACAGGGGCCAAAAACATTCAGTACTTC
CASSSSTGAKNIQYF
>-|TRBV14|TRBJ2-1|-
TGTGCCAGCAGCCCACTGACAGGATACAATGAGCAGTTCTTC
CASSPLTGYNEQFF
>-|TRBV5-5|TRBJ1-2|few
TGTGCCAGCAGCTCAGGGGAAAACTATGGCTACACCTTC
CASSSGENYGYTF
>TRBD2|TRBV7-2|TRBJ2-1|-
TGTGCCAGCAGCCGGACCGGACTAGCGGGAGTACTCCTCCACAATGAGCAGTTCTTC
CASSRTGLAGVLLHNEQFF
>TRBD2|TRBV4-3|TRBJ2-5|-
TGCGCCAGCAGCCAATGGAGGACTAGCGGGTCTCAAGAGACCCAGTACTTC
CASSQWRTSGSQETQYF
>TRBD2|TRBV6-1|TRBJ2-1|-
TGTGCCAGCAGAAGCGGGACCTCCTACAATGAGCAGTTCTTC
CASRSGTSYNEQFF
>-|TRBV27|TRBJ2-7|-
TGTGCCAGCAGTCCACACCGGGACACCTACGAGCAGTACTTC
CASSPHRDTYEQYF
>-|TRBV30|TRBJ1-5|-
TGTGCCTGGATTGAACCGGGCGGGAATCAGCCCCAGCATTTT
CAWIEPGGNQPQHF
>-|TRBV11-2|TRBJ2-2|-
TGTGCCAGCAGCCCCCAGGGGGGCACCGGGGAGCTGTTTTTT
CASSPQGGTGELFF
>-|TRBV5-1|TRBJ2-1|-
TGCGCCAGCGGTGCACAGGGATTCTCCTACAATGAGCAGTTCTTC
CASGAQGFSYNEQFF
>TRBD1|TRBV30|TRBJ1-1|-
TGTGCCGGTAGCGTGGACAGGGGACTCCAGAACACTGAAGCTTTCTTT
CAGSVDRGLQNTEAFF
>-|TRBV7-6|TRBJ2-7|-
TGTGCCAGCAGCCCAAGGGACTTCTACGAGCAGTACTTC
CASSPRDFYEQYF
>-|TRBV28|TRBJ2-7|-
TGTGCCAGCAGTCTCGGACAGCCACCCTCCTACGAGCAGTACTTC
CASSLGQPPSYEQYF
>TRBD1|TRBV28|TRBJ1-1|once
TGTGCCAGCAGTGCGACAGGGGTCACTGAAGCTTTCTTT
CASSATGVTEAFF